This TCR beta chain was captured in a study of blood T cell repertoires in COVID-19. Sequencing was performed with immunoSEQ multiplex PCR; in TCRdb, only in-frame clones are kept and a portion is missing. The table lists some 60,000 clones, approximately 90% of them singletons, with 1.5% to 2% in the top ten. This TCR derives from a human donor in a cohort sampled during active COVID-19. The sequencing sample was made of peripheral blood.

The CDR3 DNA sequence: TGTGCCAGCAGCTGGGAGACAGGGCGGAACACCGGGGAGCTGTTTTTT. The encoded protein is CASSWETGRNTGELFF. The chain joins TRBV7-2 to TRBJ2-2; TRBD1 aligns across 7 bases. This CDR3 is 16 amino acids long. CDR1 SGHTA and CDR2 FQGNSA come from the germline V gene. With 4 bases clipped from V and 1 base from J, the junction kept 6 bases outside the gene matches.